The present entry profiles one T cell receptor (beta chain) with its context. The data belong to a study of blood T cell repertoires in COVID-19. Study summary: PBMCs, B-cell-depleted T cells, or T cells provided the cDNA or gDNA that made up the material.

V was cut by 1 base and J by 10 bases, with 11 bases left in between. The length of the CDR3 is 13 residues. Germline CDR1 MNHNS, CDR2 SASEGT. Methods used by the authors: Researchers report that nucleated cell counts were estimated from reference gene primer amplification. Sequencing used immunoSEQ multiplex PCR; TCRdb keeps in-frame clones, though not all of them. V and J calls and clone size come straight from that table; D and trimming were deduced from the DNA. Among 65,000 to 90,000 clones, about 82% were seen once, and the ten largest hold approximately 8%. The chain uses TRBV6-1 and TRBJ2-1; D might be TRBD2 (6 bases). The clonotype originates from a man aged 45-60 years with active COVID-19. Sequenced: peripheral blood. The chain's CDR3 is CASSEVRGLEQFF. CDR3 bases: TGTGCCAGCAGTGAAGTGAGAGGACTAGAGCAGTTCTTC.